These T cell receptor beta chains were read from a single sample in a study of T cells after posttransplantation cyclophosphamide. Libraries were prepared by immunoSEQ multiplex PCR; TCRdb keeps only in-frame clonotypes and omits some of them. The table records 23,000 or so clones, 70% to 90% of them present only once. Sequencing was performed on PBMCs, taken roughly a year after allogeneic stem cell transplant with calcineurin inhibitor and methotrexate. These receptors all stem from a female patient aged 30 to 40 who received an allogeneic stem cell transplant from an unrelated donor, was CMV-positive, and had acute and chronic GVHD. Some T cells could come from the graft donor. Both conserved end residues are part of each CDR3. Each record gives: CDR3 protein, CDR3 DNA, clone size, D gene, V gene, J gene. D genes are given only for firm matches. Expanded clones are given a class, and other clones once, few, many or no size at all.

CSAPGQSNTEAFF,TGCAGCGCACCCGGACAGTCGAACACTGAAGCTTTCTTT,NA,NA,TRBV29-1,TRBJ1-1
CASSGQGQVQPQHF,TGTGCCAGCAGCGGGCAGGGTCAGGTGCAGCCCCAGCATTTT,NA,NA,TRBV6-6,TRBJ1-5
CASRLASSYNEQFF,TGTGCCAGCAGGCTAGCTAGCTCCTACAATGAGCAGTTCTTC,NA,NA,TRBV6-5,TRBJ2-1
CSVALAGTGTGELFF,TGCAGCGTTGCCCTGGCGGGCACGGGAACCGGGGAGCTGTTTTTT,few,NA,TRBV29-1,TRBJ2-2
CASSPYPTGKETQYF,TGTGCCAGCAGCCCCTACCCGACAGGGAAAGAGACCCAGTACTTC,NA,TRBD1,TRBV7-3,TRBJ2-5
CASSLAKGVAGANVLTF,TGTGCCAGCAGCTTAGCGAAAGGGGTAGCCGGGGCCAACGTCCTGACTTTC,NA,NA,TRBV7-2,TRBJ2-6
CASRSRDRGEQYF,TGTGCCAGCAGATCCCGGGACAGGGGCGAGCAGTACTTC,NA,TRBD1,TRBV6-6,TRBJ2-7
CASRSTGVANEKLFF,TGTGCCAGCAGGTCAACGGGAGTGGCTAATGAAAAACTGTTTTTT,few,NA,TRBV7-9,TRBJ1-4
CASSLALRSLLEAFF,TGTGCCAGCAGCTTGGCGCTTAGGAGCCTACTTGAAGCTTTCTTT,NA,NA,TRBV5-7,TRBJ1-1
CASFEVASSYNEQFF,TGTGCCAGTTTCGAGGTCGCCAGCTCCTACAATGAGCAGTTCTTC,NA,NA,TRBV6-4,TRBJ2-1
CAWSSLAGVARGDTQYF,TGTGCCTGGAGTTCTCTAGCGGGAGTAGCCCGGGGGGATACGCAGTATTTT,NA,TRBD2,TRBV30,TRBJ2-3
CASSYSPFEQYF,TGTGCCAGCAGTTACAGCCCATTCGAGCAGTACTTC,once,NA,TRBV6-5,TRBJ2-7
CASSLDIGNEQFF,TGTGCCAGTAGTCTCGACATTGGAAATGAGCAGTTCTTC,few,NA,TRBV19,TRBJ2-1
CAWRTGSLNTEAFF,TGTGCCTGGAGGACAGGGTCCCTGAACACTGAAGCTTTCTTT,NA,TRBD1,TRBV30,TRBJ1-1
CASSDSYFGYTF,TGTGCCAGCAGTGACAGTTACTTTGGCTACACCTTC,NA,NA,TRBV11-2,TRBJ1-2
CASSSPGRHAFF,TGTGCCAGCAGCTCCCCCGGTCGTCACGCTTTCTTT,NA,NA,TRBV7-8,TRBJ1-1
CASSLNGGRGEYNEQFF,TGTGCCAGCAGCTTGAATGGTGGGCGGGGGGAATACAATGAGCAGTTCTTC,NA,TRBD2,TRBV5-4,TRBJ2-1
CSVRLAPQGRGELFF,TGCAGCGTTCGACTAGCGCCTCAAGGGCGCGGGGAGCTGTTTTTT,NA,TRBD2,TRBV29-1,TRBJ2-2
CASSRTGFYEQYF,TGTGCCAGCAGCCGAACAGGGTTTTACGAGCAGTACTTC,NA,NA,TRBV7-2,TRBJ2-7
CASSSYVVEAFF,TGTGCCAGCAGTTCCTACGTTGTTGAAGCTTTCTTT,NA,NA,TRBV6-1,TRBJ1-1
CASSLGTGQPQHF,TGTGCCAGCAGCTTGGGGACAGGTCAGCCCCAGCATTTT,NA,TRBD1,TRBV7-9,TRBJ1-5
CASSKGQGVNTEAFF,TGTGCCAGCAGTAAGGGACAGGGGGTGAACACTGAAGCTTTCTTT,NA,TRBD1,TRBV6-5,TRBJ1-1
CASSVAGSQVYEQFF,TGTGCCAGCAGCGTAGCGGGGTCGCAGGTCTATGAGCAGTTCTTC,NA,NA,TRBV9,TRBJ2-1
CASSPLSVKNIQYF,TGTGCCAGCAGCCCATTGAGCGTGAAAAACATTCAGTACTTC,NA,NA,TRBV7-9,TRBJ2-4
CASSFAGDGGELFF,TGCGCCAGCAGCTTCGCAGGGGATGGCGGGGAGCTGTTTTTT,NA,NA,TRBV5-1,TRBJ2-2
CASSAGQASRETQYF,TGTGCCAGCAGTGCGGGACAGGCTTCTCGAGAGACCCAGTACTTC,NA,TRBD1,TRBV2,TRBJ2-5
CASRPTGTATGELFF,TGTGCCAGCAGACCGACAGGCACAGCCACCGGGGAGCTGTTTTTT,NA,NA,TRBV6-4,TRBJ2-2
CATSREMDNEQFF,TGTGCCACCTCGCGGGAAATGGACAATGAGCAGTTCTTC,NA,NA,TRBV6-4,TRBJ2-1
CASSRGQVVNEQFF,TGTGCCAGTTCCAGGGGACAGGTAGTCAATGAGCAGTTCTTC,once,TRBD1,TRBV19,TRBJ2-1
CSGQGVGGTF,TGCAGTGGCCAGGGGGTCGGGGGCACCTTC,NA,TRBD1,TRBV20-1,TRBJ1-2
CASTSGGSDEQYF,TGTGCCAGCACCTCAGGGGGCTCGGACGAGCAGTACTTC,NA,TRBD1,TRBV6-5,TRBJ2-7
CASSAVGGTEAFF,TGTGCCAGCAGCGCCGTGGGAGGCACTGAAGCTTTCTTT,once,NA,TRBV9,TRBJ1-1
CASSLVAGSDTGELFF,TGCGCCAGCAGCTTGGTTGCGGGGTCCGACACCGGGGAGCTGTTTTTT,NA,NA,TRBV5-1,TRBJ2-2
CASRLGQSNTEAFF,TGTGCCAGCCGCCTTGGGCAATCGAACACTGAAGCTTTCTTT,NA,NA,TRBV19,TRBJ1-1
CASSKGQNTGELFF,TGTGCCAGTAGTAAGGGACAGAACACCGGGGAGCTGTTTTTT,NA,NA,TRBV19,TRBJ2-2
CASSPQTGTSGRGEQFF,TGTGCCAGCAGCCCACAAACCGGGACTAGCGGGAGGGGTGAGCAGTTCTTC,NA,TRBD2,TRBV7-2,TRBJ2-1
CASGSAGEQFF,TGCGCCAGCGGGTCTGCGGGTGAGCAGTTCTTC,once,NA,TRBV5-1,TRBJ2-1
CASCRTASTGELFF,TGCGCCAGCTGCAGGACAGCCTCCACCGGGGAGCTGTTTTTT,NA,NA,TRBV5-1,TRBJ2-2
CSARDRIQYF,TGCAGTGCTAGAGACCGCATTCAGTACTTC,NA,NA,TRBV20-1,TRBJ2-4
CASSPMNLAGGETQYF,TGTGCCAGCAGCCCCATGAATCTAGCGGGAGGAGAGACCCAGTACTTC,NA,TRBD2,TRBV7-6,TRBJ2-5
CASSLRAYEQYF,TGTGCCAGCTCACTGCGGGCCTACGAGCAGTACTTC,NA,NA,TRBV18,TRBJ2-7
CAIQTGTIAGEQYF,TGTGCCATCCAAACCGGGACTATAGCGGGCGAGCAGTACTTC,NA,TRBD2,TRBV28,TRBJ2-7
CASSYTYLAVSNEQFF,TGTGCCAGCAGTTACACCTACCTAGCGGTCTCGAATGAGCAGTTCTTC,NA,TRBD2,TRBV6-5,TRBJ2-1
CASNPGGRQETQYF,TGTGCCAGCAACCCCGGGGGGCGGCAAGAGACCCAGTACTTC,NA,NA,TRBV7-9,TRBJ2-5
CASSLTGSTDTQYF,TGTGCCAGCAGCTTAACGGGATCGACAGATACGCAGTATTTT,NA,NA,TRBV7-9,TRBJ2-3
CASSSTNQGARGYTF,TGTGCCAGCTCATCAACGAATCAGGGGGCGCGGGGCTACACCTTC,NA,TRBD1,TRBV18,TRBJ1-2
CASSEQGPPDFYGYTF,TGCGCCAGCAGCGAACAGGGGCCCCCCGACTTCTATGGCTACACCTTC,once,TRBD1,TRBV5-1,TRBJ1-2
CASSIQGRYGYTF,TGTGCCAGTAGTATACAGGGAAGGTATGGCTACACCTTC,NA,NA,TRBV19,TRBJ1-2
CASSYAEWGYTF,TGTGCCAGCAGTTACGCGGAATGGGGCTACACCTTC,few,NA,TRBV6-6,TRBJ1-2
CASSAEVWSETQYF,TGTGCCAGCAGTGCAGAAGTCTGGTCTGAGACCCAGTACTTC,NA,NA,TRBV2,TRBJ2-5